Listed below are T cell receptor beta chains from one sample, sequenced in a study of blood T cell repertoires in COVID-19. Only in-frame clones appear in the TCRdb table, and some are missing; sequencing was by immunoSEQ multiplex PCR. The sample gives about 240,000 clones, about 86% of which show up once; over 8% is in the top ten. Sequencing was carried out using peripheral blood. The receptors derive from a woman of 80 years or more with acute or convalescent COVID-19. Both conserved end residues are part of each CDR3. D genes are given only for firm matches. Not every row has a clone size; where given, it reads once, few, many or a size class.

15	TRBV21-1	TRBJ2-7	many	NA	TGTGCCAGCAGCCGGTACCGGGACAGGGGGTACGAGCAGTACTTC	CASSRYRDRGYEQYF
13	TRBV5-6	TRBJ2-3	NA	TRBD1	TGTGCCAGCACCCAGACAGGGGCCGGTACGCAGTATTTT	CASTQTGAGTQYF
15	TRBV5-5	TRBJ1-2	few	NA	TGTGCCAGCAGCTTGGGGCAGGGTGGTGGCTATGGCTACACCTTC	CASSLGQGGGYGYTF
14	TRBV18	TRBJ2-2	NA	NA	TGTGCCAGCTCTAGAGGAACGAACACCGGGGAGCTGTTTTTT	CASSRGTNTGELFF
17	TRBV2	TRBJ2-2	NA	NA	TGTGCCAGCAGTGAAGCACGAAGGACAGTAGGCACCGGGGAGCTGTTTTTT	CASSEARRTVGTGELFF
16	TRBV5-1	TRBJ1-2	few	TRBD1	TGCGCCAGCAGCCCCGACGGGACAGGGCTCAACTATGGCTACACCTTC	CASSPDGTGLNYGYTF
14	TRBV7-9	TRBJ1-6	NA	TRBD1	TGTGCCAGCAGCGACGGGACAGAAAATTCACCCCTCCACTTT	CASSDGTENSPLHF
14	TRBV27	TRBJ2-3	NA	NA	TGTGCCAGCAGTTTACCACTTCCCACAGATACGCAGTATTTT	CASSLPLPTDTQYF
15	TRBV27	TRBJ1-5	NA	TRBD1	TGTGCCAGCAGTTTGGGACAGGGGACCCATCAGCCCCAGCATTTT	CASSLGQGTHQPQHF
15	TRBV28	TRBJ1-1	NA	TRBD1	TGTGCCAGCAGTGGGCGGACAGGGTCTCTAGCTGAAGCTTTCTTT	CASSGRTGSLAEAFF
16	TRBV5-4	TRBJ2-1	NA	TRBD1	TGTGCCAGCAGCCTCCGGACAGGGGGTAAGGGGAATGAGCAGTTCTTC	CASSLRTGGKGNEQFF
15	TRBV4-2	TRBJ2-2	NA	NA	TGTGCCAGCAGCCAAGAAGCAGGGGCTACCGGGGAGCTGTTTTTT	CASSQEAGATGELFF
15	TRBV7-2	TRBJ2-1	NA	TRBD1	TGTGCCAGCAGTCTGGACAGGGGCTTCTACAATGAGCAGTTCTTC	CASSLDRGFYNEQFF
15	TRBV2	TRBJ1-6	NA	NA	TGTGCCAGCAGTGAGGGGCGCATCCGCTATTCACCCCTCCACTTT	CASSEGRIRYSPLHF
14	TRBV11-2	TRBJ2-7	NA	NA	TGTGCCAGCAGCTCGGACGGAGCGGCCTACGAGCAGTACTTC	CASSSDGAAYEQYF
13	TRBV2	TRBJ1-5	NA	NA	TGTGCCAGCAGAGTCTATAGCAATCAGCCCCAGCATTTT	CASRVYSNQPQHF
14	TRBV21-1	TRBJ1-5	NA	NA	TGTGCCAGCAGCAATCCAAGGAGGGCACAGCCCCAGCATTTT	CASSNPRRAQPQHF
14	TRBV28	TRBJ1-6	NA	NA	TGTGCCAGCAGTTTAAGGGGGTTGGCTTCACCCCTCCACTTT	CASSLRGLASPLHF
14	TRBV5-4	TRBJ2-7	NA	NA	TGTGCCAGCAGCTACAGGGTTCCGCCCTACGAGCAGTACTTC	CASSYRVPPYEQYF
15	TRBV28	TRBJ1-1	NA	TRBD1	TGTGCCAGCAGGAAGGACAGGGGGGCGGGCACTGAAGCTTTCTTT	CASRKDRGAGTEAFF
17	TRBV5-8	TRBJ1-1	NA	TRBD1	TGTGCCAGCAGCCGAACCGGGACAGGGGGCGTCAGGGGGGAAGCTTTCTTT	CASSRTGTGGVRGEAFF
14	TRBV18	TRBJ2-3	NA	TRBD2	TGTGCCAGCTCAGCTAGCGGGGCTCTTGGTACGCAGTATTTT	CASSASGALGTQYF
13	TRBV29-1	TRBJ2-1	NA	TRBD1	TGCAGCGTTCACCGGGACAGTTCGAATGAGCAGTTCTTC	CSVHRDSSNEQFF
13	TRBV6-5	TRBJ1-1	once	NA	TGTGCCAGCAGTTACTCGAGGGACACTGAAGCTTTCTTT	CASSYSRDTEAFF
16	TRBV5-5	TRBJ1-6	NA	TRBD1	TGTGCCAGCAGCTCCCCCGGGACAGGGAATAATTCACCCCTCCACTTT	CASSSPGTGNNSPLHF
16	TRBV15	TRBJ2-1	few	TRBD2	TGTGCCACCAGCAGAGGAGAGCTAGCGGGGGCCAATGAGCAGTTCTTC	CATSRGELAGANEQFF
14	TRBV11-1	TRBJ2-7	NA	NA	TGTGCCAGCAGCAAAGGCCCCGGGACCTACGAGCAGTACTTC	CASSKGPGTYEQYF